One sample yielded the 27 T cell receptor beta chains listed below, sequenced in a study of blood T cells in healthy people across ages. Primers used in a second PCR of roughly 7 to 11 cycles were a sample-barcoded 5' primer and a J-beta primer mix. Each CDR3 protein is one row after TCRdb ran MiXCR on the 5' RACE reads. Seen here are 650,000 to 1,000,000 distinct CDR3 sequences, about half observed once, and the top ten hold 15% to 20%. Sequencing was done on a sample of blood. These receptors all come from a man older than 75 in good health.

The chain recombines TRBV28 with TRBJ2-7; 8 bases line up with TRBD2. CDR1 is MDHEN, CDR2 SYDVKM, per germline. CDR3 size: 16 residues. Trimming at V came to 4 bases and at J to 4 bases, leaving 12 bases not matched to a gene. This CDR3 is CASSSPGGVDPYEQYF. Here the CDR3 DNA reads TGTGCCAGCAGTTCCCCGGGGGGGGTAGATCCTTACGAGCAGTACTTC. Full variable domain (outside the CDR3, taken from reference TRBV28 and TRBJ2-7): DVKVTQSSRYLVKRTGEKVFLECVQDMDHENMFWYRQDPGLGLRLIYFSYDVKMKEKGDIPEGYSVSREKKERFSLILESASTNQTSMYLCASSSPGGVDPYEQYFGPGTRLTVT.

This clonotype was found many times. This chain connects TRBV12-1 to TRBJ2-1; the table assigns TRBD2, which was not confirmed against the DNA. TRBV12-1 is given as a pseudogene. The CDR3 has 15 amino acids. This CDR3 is CASSTGLADYNEQFF. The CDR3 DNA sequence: TGTGCCAGCAGCACGGGACTAGCGGATTACAATGAGCAGTTCTTC.

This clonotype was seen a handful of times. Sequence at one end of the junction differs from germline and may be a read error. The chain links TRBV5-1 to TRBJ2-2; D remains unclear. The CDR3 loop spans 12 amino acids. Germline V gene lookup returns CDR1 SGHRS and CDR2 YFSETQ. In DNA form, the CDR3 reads TGTGCCAGCAGCTTATACACCGGGGAGCTGTTTTTT. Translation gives CASSLYTGELFF. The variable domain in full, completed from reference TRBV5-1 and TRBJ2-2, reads KAGVTQTPRYLIKTRGQQVTLSCSPISGHRSVSWYQQTPGQGLQFLFEYFSETQRNKGNFPGRFSGRQFSNSRSEMNVSTLELGDSALYLCASSLYTGELFFGEGSRLTVL.

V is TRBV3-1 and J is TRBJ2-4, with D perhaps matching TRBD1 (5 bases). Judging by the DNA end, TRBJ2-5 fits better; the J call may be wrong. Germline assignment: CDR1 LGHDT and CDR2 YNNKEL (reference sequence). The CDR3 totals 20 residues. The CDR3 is CASSQVRKVYRTEDQETQYF. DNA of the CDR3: TGTGCCAGCAGCCAAGTAAGAAAAGTTTACAGGACCGAAGACCAAGAGACCCAGTACTTC.

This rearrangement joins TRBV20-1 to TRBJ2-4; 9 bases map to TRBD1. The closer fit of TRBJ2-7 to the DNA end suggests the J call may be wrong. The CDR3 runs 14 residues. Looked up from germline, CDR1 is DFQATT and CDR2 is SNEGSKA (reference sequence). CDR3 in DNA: TGCAGTGCTAGAGCGGGGACAGGGCGATACGAGCAGTACTTC. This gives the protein CSARAGTGRYEQYF.

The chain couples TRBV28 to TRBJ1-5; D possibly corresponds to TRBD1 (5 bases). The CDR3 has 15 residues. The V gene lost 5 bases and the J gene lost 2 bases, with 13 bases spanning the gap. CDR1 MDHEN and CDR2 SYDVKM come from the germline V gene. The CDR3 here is CASSLREIGNQPQHF. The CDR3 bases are TGTGCCAGCAGTCTCAGGGAGATCGGCAATCAGCCCCAGCATTTT.

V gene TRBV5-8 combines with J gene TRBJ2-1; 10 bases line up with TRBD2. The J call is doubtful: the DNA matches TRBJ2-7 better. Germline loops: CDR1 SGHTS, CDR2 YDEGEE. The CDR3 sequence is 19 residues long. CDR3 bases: TGTGCCAGCAGCTTCCGAACTAGCGGGACCCTCGTGTCCTACAATGAGCAGTACTTC. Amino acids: CASSFRTSGTLVSYNEQYF.

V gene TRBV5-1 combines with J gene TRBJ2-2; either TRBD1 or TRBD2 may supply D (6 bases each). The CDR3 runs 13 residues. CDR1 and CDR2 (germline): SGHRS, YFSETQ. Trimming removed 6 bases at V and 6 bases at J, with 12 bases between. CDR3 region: CASMEGVAGELFF. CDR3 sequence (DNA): TGCGCCAGCATGGAGGGGGTAGCCGGGGAGCTGTTTTTT.

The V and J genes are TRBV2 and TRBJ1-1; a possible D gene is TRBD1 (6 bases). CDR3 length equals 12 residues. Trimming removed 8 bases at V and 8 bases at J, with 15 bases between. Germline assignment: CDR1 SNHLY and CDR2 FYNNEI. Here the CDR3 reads CASDGQSREAFF. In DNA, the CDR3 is TGTGCCAGCGATGGACAGTCGAGAGAAGCTTTCTTT.

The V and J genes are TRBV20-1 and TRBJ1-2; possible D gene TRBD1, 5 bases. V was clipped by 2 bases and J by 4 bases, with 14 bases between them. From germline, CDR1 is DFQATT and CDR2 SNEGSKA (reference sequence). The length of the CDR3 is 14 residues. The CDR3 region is CSARRDSLVYGYTF. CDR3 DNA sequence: TGCAGTGCTAGACGGGACTCCCTGGTCTATGGCTACACCTTC.

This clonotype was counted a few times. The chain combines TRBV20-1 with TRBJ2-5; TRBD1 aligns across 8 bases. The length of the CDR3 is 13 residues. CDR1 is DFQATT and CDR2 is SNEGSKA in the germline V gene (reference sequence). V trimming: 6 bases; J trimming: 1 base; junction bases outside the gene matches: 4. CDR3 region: CSAPDRVQETQYF. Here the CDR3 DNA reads TGCAGTGCCCCGGACAGGGTCCAAGAGACCCAGTACTTC.

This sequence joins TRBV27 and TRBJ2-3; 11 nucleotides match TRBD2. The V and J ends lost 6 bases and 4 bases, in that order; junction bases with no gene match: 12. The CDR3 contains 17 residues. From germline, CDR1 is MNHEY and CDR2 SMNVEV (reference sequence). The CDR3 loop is CASSLEASGRIPDTQYF. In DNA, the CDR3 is TGTGCCAGCAGCCTGGAGGCTAGCGGGAGGATCCCAGATACGCAGTATTTT.

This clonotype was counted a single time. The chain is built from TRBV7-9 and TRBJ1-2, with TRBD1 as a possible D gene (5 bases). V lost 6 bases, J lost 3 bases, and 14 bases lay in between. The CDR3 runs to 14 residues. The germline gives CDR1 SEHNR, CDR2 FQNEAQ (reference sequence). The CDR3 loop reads CASSQSGSYYGYTF. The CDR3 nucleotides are TGTGCCAGCAGTCAATCAGGGTCCTACTATGGCTACACCTTC.

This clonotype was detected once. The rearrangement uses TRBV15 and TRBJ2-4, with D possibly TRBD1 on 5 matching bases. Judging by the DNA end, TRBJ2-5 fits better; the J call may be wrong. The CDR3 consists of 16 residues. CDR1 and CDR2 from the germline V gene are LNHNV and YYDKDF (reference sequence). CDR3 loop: CATSRDMWAGQETQYF. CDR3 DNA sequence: TGTGCCACCAGCAGAGATATGTGGGCAGGGCAAGAGACCCAGTACTTC.

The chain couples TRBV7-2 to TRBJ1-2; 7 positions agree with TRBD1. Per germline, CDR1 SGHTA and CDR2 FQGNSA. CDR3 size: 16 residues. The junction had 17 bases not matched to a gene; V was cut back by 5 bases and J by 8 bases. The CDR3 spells CASSLIGGPGLIGYTF. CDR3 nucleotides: TGTGCCAGCAGCCTGATAGGGGGCCCGGGCCTAATAGGCTACACCTTC.

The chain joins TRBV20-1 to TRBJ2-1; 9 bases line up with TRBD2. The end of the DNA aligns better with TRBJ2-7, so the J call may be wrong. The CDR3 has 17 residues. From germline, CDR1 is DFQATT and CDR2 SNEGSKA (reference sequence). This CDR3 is CSARVSSTSGIYNEQYF. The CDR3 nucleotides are TGCAGTGCTAGAGTCAGCTCGACTAGCGGAATCTACAATGAGCAGTACTTC.

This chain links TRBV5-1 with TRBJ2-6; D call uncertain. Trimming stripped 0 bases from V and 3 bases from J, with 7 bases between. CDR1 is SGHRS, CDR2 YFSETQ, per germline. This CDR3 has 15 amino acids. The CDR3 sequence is CASSLVDGGANVLTF. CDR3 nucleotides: TGCGCCAGCAGCTTGGTGGACGGTGGGGCCAACGTCCTGACTTTC.

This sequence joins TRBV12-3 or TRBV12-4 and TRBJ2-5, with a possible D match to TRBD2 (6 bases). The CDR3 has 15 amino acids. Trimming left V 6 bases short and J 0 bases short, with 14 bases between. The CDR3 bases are TGTGCCAGCAGCACGGGACGGGAGTACCAAGAGACCCAGTACTTC. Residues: CASSTGREYQETQYF.

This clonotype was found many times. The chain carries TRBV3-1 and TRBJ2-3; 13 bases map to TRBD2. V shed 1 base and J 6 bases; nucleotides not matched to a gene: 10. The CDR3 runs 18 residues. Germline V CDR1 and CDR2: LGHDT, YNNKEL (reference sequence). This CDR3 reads CASSQGTSGRAGRDTQYF. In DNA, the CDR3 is TGTGCCAGCAGCCAAGGGACTAGCGGGAGAGCGGGTCGGGATACGCAGTATTTT.

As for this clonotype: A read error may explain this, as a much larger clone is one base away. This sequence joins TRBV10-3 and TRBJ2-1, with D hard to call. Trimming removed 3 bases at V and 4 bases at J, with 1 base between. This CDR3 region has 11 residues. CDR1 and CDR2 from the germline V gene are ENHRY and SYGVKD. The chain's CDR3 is CAISEYNEQFF. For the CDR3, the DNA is TGTGCCATCAGTGAATACAATGAGCAGTTCTTC.

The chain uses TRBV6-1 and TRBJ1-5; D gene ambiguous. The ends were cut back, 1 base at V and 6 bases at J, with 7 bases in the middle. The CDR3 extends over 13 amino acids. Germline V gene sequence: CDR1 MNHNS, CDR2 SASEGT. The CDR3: CASSEVPGQPQHF. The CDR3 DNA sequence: TGTGCCAGCAGTGAAGTGCCGGGTCAGCCCCAGCATTTT.

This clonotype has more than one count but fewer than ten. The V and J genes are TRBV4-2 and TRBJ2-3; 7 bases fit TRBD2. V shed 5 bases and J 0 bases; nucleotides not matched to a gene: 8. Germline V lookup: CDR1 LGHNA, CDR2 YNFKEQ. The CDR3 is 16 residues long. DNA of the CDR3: TGTGCCAGCAGCAGGGACTACCAGACTAGCACAGATACGCAGTATTTT. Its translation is CASSRDYQTSTDTQYF.

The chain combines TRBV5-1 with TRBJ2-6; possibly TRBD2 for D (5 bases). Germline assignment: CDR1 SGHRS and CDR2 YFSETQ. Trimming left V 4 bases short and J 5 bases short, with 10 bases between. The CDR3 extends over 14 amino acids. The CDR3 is CASSAGERANVLTF. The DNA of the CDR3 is TGCGCCAGCAGCGCGGGCGAAAGGGCCAACGTCCTGACTTTC.

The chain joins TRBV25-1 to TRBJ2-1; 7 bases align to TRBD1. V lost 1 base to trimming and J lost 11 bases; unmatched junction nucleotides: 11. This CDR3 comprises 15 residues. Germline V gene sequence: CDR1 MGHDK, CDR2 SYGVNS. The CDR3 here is CASSELSGTAIKQFF. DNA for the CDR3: TGTGCCAGCAGTGAATTGAGTGGGACAGCGATTAAGCAGTTCTTC.

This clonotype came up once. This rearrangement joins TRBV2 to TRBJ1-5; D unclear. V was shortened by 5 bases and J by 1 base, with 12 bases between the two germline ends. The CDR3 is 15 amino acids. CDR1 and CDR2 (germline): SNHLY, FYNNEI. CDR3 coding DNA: TGTGCCAGCAGTTCGGAGACAAGGAGCAATCAGCCCCAGCATTTT. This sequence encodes CASSSETRSNQPQHF.

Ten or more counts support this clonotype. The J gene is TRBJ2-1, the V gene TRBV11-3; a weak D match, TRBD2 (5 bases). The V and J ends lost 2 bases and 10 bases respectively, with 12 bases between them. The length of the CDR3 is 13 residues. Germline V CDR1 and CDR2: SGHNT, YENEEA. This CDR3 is CASSLFRLPEQFF. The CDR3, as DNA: TGTGCCAGCAGCTTATTCAGACTACCGGAGCAGTTCTTC.

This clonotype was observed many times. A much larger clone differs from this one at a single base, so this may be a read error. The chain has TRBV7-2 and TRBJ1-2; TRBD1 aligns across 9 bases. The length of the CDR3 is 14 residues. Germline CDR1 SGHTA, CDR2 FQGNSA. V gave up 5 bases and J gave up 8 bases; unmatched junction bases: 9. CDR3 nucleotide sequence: TGTGCCAGCAGCGTAATGGGACAGGGAGGAGGCTACACCTTC. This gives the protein CASSVMGQGGGYTF.